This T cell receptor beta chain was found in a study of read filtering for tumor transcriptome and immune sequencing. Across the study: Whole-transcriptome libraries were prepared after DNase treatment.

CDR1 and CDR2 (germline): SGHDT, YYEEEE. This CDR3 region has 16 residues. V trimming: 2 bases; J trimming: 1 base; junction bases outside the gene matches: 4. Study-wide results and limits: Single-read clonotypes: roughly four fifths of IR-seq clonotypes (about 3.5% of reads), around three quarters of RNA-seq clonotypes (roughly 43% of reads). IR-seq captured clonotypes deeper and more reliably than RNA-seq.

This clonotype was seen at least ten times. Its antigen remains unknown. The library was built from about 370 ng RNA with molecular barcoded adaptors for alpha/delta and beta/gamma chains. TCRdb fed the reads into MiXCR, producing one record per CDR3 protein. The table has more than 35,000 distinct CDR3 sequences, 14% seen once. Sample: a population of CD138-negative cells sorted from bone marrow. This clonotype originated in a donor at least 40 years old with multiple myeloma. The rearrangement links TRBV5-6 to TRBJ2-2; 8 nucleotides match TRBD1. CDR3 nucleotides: TGTGCCAGCAGCTTCGGGGACAGGAGGAACACCGGGGAGCTGTTTTTT. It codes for CASSFGDRRNTGELFF.